The source of this TCR beta chain is a study of shared clonotypes between healthy human individuals. Study findings and constraints: Sharing across four donors was highest in naive CD4 (around 5%) and lowest in memory CD8 (roughly 0.4%).

Concerning this clone itself: Antigen specificity is unknown.

It was CD45RO-negative cells, positively selected for CCR7, that made up naive CD8 cells, with terminally differentiated effector memory CD45RA+ cells excluded. Sequencing was performed with immunoSEQ multiplex PCR; in TCRdb, only in-frame clones are kept and a portion is missing. The profile shows millions of clones, 85% to 95% of them singletons. The CDR3 runs to 14 residues. V was pared by 6 bases and J by 2 bases, with 12 bases between. Germline V gene data show CDR1 as MNHEY and CDR2 as SVGAGI. V usage is TRBV6-5 and J usage is TRBJ2-3; D may be TRBD1 (5 bases). Sequences were obtained from naive CD8+ T cells from PBMCs. The sequence was collected from a man aged 18-30 years in good health. Some clones in this sample may be carry-over from other donors' samples. The CDR3 bases are TGTGCCAGCAGCTTAAGGACATTCACAGATACGCAGTATTTT. It specifies CASSLRTFTDTQYF.